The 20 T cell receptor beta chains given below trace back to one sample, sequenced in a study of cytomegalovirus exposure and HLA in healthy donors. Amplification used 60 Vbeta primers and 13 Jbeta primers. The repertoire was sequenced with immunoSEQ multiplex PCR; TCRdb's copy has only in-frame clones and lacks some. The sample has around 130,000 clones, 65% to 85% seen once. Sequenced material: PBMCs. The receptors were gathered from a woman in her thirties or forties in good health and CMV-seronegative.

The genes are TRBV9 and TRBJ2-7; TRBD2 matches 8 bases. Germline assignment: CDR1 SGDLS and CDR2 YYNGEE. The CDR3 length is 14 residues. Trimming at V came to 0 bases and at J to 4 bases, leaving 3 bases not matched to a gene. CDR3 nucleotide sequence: TGTGCCAGCAGCGTAGCGGGAGGGCCGTACGAGCAGTACTTC. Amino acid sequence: CASSVAGGPYEQYF.

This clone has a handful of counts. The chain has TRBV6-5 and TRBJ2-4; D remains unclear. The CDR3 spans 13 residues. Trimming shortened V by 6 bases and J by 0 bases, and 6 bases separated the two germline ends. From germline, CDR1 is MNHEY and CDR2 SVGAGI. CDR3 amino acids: CASRRAAKNIQYF. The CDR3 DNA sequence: TGTGCCAGCAGACGAGCAGCCAAAAACATTCAGTACTTC.

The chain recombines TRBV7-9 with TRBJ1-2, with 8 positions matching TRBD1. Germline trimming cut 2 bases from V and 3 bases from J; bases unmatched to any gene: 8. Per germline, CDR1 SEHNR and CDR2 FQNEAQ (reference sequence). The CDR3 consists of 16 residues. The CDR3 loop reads CASSLSAGGAYYGYTF. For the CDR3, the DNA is TGTGCCAGCAGCTTATCGGCAGGGGGCGCTTACTATGGCTACACCTTC.

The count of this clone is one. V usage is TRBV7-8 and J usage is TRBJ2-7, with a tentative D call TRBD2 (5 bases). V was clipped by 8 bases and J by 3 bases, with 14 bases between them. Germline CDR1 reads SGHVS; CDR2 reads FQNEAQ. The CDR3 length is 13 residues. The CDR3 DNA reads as TGTGCCAGCGCAGGTCGGGGTTTCTACGAGCAGTACTTC. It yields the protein CASAGRGFYEQYF.

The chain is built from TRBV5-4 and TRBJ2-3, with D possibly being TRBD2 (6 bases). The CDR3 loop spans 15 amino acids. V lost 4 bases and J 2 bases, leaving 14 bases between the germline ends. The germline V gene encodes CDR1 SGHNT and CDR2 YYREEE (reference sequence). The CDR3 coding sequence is TGTGCCAGCAGCCCCAATCTAGCGACCACAGATACGCAGTATTTT. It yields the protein CASSPNLATTDTQYF.

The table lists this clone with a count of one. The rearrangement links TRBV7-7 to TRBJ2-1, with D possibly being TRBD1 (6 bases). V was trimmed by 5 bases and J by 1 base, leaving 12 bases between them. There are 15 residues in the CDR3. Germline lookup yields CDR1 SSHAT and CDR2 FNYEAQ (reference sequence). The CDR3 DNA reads TGTGCCAGCAGCCCTCAGGACAGTTCCTACAATGAGCAGTTCTTC. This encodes CASSPQDSSYNEQFF.

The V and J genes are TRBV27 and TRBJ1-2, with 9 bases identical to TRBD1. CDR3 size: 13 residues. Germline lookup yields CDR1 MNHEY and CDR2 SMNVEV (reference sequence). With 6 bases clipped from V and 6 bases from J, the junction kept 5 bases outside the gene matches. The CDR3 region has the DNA TGTGCCAGCAGATCGGACAGGGGTAATGGCTACACCTTC. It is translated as CASRSDRGNGYTF.

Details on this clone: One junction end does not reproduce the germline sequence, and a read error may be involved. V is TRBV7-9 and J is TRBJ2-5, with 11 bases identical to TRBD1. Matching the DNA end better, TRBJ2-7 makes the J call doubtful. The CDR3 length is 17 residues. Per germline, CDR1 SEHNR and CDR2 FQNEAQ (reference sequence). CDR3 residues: CASNLEFPGQGAYEQYF. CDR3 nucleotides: TGTGCCAGCAACTTAGAGTTTCCGGGACAGGGGGCCTACGAGCAGTACTTC.

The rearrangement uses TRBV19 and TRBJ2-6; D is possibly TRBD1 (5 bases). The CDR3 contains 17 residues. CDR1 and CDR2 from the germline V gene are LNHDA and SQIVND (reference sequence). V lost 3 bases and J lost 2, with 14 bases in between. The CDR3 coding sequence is TGTGCCAGTAGTATCTCGCCCGCAGGGCCTGGGGCCAACGTCCTGACTTTC. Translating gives CASSISPAGPGANVLTF. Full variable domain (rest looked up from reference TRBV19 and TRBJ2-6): DGGITQSPKYLFRKEGQNVTLSCEQNLNHDAMYWYRQDPGQGLRLIYYSQIVNDFQKGDIAEGYSVSREKKESFPLTVTSAQKNPTAFYLCASSISPAGPGANVLTFGAGSRLTVL.

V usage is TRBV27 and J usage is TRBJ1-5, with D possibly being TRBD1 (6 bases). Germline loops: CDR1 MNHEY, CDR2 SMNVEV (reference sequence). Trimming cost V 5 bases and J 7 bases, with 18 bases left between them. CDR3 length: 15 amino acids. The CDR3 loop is CASSPGGGGGQPQHF. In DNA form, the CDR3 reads TGTGCCAGCAGTCCGGGAGGGGGGGGAGGGCAGCCCCAGCATTTT.

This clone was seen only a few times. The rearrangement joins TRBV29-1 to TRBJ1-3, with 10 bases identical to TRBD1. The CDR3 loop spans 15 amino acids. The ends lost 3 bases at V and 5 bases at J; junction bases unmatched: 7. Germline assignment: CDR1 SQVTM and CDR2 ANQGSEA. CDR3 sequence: CSVEAGTGARNTIYF. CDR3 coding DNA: TGCAGCGTTGAGGCCGGGACAGGGGCAAGAAACACCATATATTTT.

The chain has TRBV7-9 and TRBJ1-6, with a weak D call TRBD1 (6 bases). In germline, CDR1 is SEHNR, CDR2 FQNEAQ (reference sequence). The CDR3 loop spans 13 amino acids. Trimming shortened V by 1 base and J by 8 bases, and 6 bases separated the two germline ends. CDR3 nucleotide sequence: TGTGCCAGCAGCTTAGACAGGGATTCACCCCTCCACTTT. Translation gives CASSLDRDSPLHF.

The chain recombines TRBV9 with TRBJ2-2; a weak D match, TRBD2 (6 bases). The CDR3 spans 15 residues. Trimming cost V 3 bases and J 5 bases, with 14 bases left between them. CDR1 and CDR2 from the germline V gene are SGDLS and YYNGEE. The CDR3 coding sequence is TGTGCCAGCAGCGCTTCGGACTACCGGACCGGGGAGCTGTTTTTT. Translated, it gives CASSASDYRTGELFF.

CDR3 sequence reads: CASIAYWDEQYF. CDR3 in DNA: TGTGCCAGCATAGCATATTGGGACGAGCAGTACTTC. The chain joins TRBV6-1 to TRBJ2-7, with no clear D. V lost 7 bases and J 5 bases, leaving 12 bases between the germline ends. Germline V lookup: CDR1 MNHNS, CDR2 SASEGT. The CDR3 totals 12 residues.

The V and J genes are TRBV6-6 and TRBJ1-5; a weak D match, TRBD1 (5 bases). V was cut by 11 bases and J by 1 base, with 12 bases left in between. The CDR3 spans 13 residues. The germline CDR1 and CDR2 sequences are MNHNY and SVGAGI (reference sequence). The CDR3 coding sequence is TGTGCCTCTAGGGGCAGCAGCAATCAGCCCCAGCATTTT. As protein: CASRGSSNQPQHF.

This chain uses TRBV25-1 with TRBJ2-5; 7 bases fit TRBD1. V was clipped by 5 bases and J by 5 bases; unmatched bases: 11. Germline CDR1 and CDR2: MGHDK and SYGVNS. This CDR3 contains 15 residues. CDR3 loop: CASSPKKTGPETQYF. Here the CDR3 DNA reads TGTGCCAGCAGTCCAAAAAAGACAGGGCCGGAGACCCAGTACTTC. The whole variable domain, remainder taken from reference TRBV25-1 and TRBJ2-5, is EADIYQTPRYLVIGTGKKITLECSQTMGHDKMYWYQQDPGMELHLIHYSYGVNSTEKGDLSSESTVSRIRTEHFPLTLESARPSHTSQYLCASSPKKTGPETQYFGPGTRLLVL.

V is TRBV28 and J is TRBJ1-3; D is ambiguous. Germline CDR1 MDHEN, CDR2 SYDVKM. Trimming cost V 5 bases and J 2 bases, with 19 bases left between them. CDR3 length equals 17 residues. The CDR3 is CASSPHSPPSPGNTIYF. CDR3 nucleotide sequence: TGTGCCAGCAGTCCCCACAGCCCTCCGAGCCCTGGAAACACCATATATTTT.

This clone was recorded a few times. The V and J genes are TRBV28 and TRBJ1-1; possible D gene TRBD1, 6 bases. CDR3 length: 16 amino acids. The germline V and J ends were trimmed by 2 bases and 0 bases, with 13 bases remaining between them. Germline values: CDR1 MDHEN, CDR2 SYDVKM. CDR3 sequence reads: CASSLGGSGVNTEAFF. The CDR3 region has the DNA TGTGCCAGCAGTTTAGGGGGCTCAGGTGTGAACACTGAAGCTTTCTTT.

CDR3 sequence: CASSLAGGSVEQYF. In nucleotides, the CDR3 is TGCGCCAGCAGCTTGGCCGGGGGTTCGGTGGAGCAGTACTTC. The chain employs TRBV5-1 and TRBJ2-7; a possible D gene is TRBD2 (6 bases). The CDR3 runs 14 residues. Germline V gene lookup returns CDR1 SGHRS and CDR2 YFSETQ. V was shortened by 0 bases and J by 7 bases, with 14 bases between the two germline ends. Full variable domain (rest looked up from reference TRBV5-1 and TRBJ2-7): KAGVTQTPRYLIKTRGQQVTLSCSPISGHRSVSWYQQTPGQGLQFLFEYFSETQRNKGNFPGRFSGRQFSNSRSEMNVSTLELGDSALYLCASSLAGGSVEQYFGPGTRLTVT.

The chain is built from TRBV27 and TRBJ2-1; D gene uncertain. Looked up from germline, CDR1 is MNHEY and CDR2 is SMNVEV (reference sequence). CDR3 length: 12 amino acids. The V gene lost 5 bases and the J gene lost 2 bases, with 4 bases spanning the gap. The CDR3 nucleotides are TGTGCCAGCAGTCCCGCCTACAATGAGCAGTTCTTC. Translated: CASSPAYNEQFF.